The 3 T cell receptor beta chains given below trace back to one sample, sequenced in a study of blood T cell repertoires in COVID-19. The table came from immunoSEQ multiplex PCR; TCRdb's copy has only in-frame clones and leaves some out. The table lists 100,000 or so clones, roughly 86% of them singletons, with more than 5.5% in the top ten. What was sequenced was peripheral blood. Every receptor here comes from a woman aged 55-70 years with acute or convalescent COVID-19.

The gene calls are TRBV23-1 and TRBJ2-7, with TRBD1 matching 10 bases. TRBV23-1 is an open reading frame whose function is uncertain. CDR3 size: 15 residues. The V and J ends lost 7 bases and 3 bases, in that order; junction bases with no gene match: 9. The CDR3 nucleotides read TGCGCCAGCACCCACAGCGACAGGGGGCACTACGAGCAGTACTTC. This sequence encodes CASTHSDRGHYEQYF.

The sample holds one count of this clone. V gene TRBV9 combines with J gene TRBJ2-3; tentative D call: TRBD2 (5 bases). CDR3 length: 14 residues. The V and J ends lost 0 bases and 5 bases respectively, with 10 bases between them. Germline CDR1 reads SGDLS; CDR2 reads YYNGEE. The CDR3 loop is CASSVGIGGDTQYF. The CDR3 DNA reads TGTGCCAGCAGCGTAGGAATTGGAGGAGATACGCAGTATTTT.

Only a few counts were recorded for this clone. The chain carries TRBV5-4 and TRBJ2-1, with 8 positions matching TRBD1. Losses at the gene ends were 2 bases for V and 1 base for J; bases not matched to a gene: 5. Germline CDR1 is SGHNT and CDR2 is YYREEE (reference sequence). This CDR3 region has 16 residues. CDR3 region: CASSFTTGGSYNEQFF. For the CDR3, the DNA is TGTGCCAGCAGCTTTACCACAGGGGGATCCTACAATGAGCAGTTCTTC.